The entry that follows covers one T cell receptor beta chain sequence. These data come from a study of cytomegalovirus exposure and HLA in healthy donors. V was trimmed by 7 bases and J by 1 base, leaving 8 bases between them. The V gene's germline CDR1 is SQVTM and CDR2 ANQGSEA. The CDR3 has 12 amino acids. 60 Vbeta and 13 Jbeta primers were used in PCR. Libraries were prepared by immunoSEQ multiplex PCR; TCRdb keeps only in-frame clonotypes and omits some of them. The table records 170,000 or so clones, over 70% of them present only once. The sequenced sample was PBMCs. The chain recombines TRBV29-1 with TRBJ1-5; a possible D gene is TRBD1 (5 bases). This receptor was obtained from a woman in her twenties or thirties in good health and CMV-seropositive. CDR3: CSARASNQPQHF. CDR3 bases: TGCAGCGCCAGGGCGAGCAATCAGCCCCAGCATTTT.